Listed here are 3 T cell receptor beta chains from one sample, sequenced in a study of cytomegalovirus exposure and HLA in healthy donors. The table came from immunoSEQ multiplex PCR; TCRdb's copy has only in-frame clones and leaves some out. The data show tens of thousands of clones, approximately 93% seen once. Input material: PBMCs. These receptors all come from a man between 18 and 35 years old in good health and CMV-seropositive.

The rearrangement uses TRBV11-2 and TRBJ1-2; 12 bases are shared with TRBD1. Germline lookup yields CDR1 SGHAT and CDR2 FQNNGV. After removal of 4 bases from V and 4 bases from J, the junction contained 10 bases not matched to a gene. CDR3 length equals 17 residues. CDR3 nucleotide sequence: TGTGCCAGCAGCTCCATCCGGGACAGGGGGCACGTCTATGGCTACACCTTC. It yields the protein CASSSIRDRGHVYGYTF.

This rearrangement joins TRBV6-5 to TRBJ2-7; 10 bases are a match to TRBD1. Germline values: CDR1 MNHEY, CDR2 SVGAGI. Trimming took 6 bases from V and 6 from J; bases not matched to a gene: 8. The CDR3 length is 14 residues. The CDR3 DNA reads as TGTGCCAGCAGACGCTCCGGGACAGGGGTCGAGCAGTACTTC. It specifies CASRRSGTGVEQYF.

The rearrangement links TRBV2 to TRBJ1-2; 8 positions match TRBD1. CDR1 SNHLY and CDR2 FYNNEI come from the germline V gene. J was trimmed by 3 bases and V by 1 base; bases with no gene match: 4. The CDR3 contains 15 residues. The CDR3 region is CASSEGDRGDYGYTF. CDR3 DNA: TGTGCCAGCAGTGAAGGAGACAGGGGCGACTATGGCTACACCTTC.